This is a list of T cell receptor beta chains from one sample in a study of STAT5B mutations in CD4+ large granular lymphocyte leukemia. This table comes from immunoSEQ multiplex PCR, and its TCRdb copy is limited to in-frame clones, with some not included. This sample has fewer than 35,000 clones, with about 81% found just once. Sequencing used CD4+ T cells from blood buffy coats. These receptor sequences come from a human donor in good health. Both conserved end residues are part of each CDR3. The D gene is left open where the match is weak. Only part of the rows carry a size: once, few, many, or a class if the clone is expanded.

>.|TRBV7-2|TRBD1|TRBJ1-6
CASSSHLTGEPAPLHF
TGTGCCAGCAGCTCCCATCTCACAGGGGAACCGGCACCCCTCCACTTT
>.|TRBV18|.|TRBJ1-3
CASSPTASSGNTIYF
TGTGCCAGCTCCCCCACAGCGAGCTCTGGAAACACCATATATTTT
>.|TRBV30|.|TRBJ1-6
CAWASQGDSPLHF
TGTGCCTGGGCGTCACAGGGAGATTCACCCCTCCACTTT
>.|TRBV6-1|.|TRBJ2-3
CASSDRPRTSTDTQYF
TGTGCCAGCAGTGATCGGCCACGAACTAGCACAGATACGCAGTATTTT
>.|TRBV19|TRBD2|TRBJ2-3
CASSILGRQAGTSGRDTQYF
TGTGCCAGTAGTATTTTGGGTCGGCAGGCGGGGACTAGCGGGAGAGATACGCAGTATTTT
>.|TRBV7-2|TRBD1|TRBJ1-6
CASTIAAGQGNSPLHF
TGTGCCAGCACTATAGCGGCAGGACAGGGTAATTCACCCCTCCACTTT
>once|TRBV6-5|.|TRBJ2-1
CASSYSVYNEQFF
TGTGCCAGCAGTTACTCTGTCTACAATGAGCAGTTCTTC
>once|TRBV5-1|.|TRBJ2-3
CASSFRGARTDTQYF
TGCGCCAGCAGCTTCCGGGGGGCTCGCACAGATACGCAGTATTTT
>.|TRBV11-2|TRBD2|TRBJ2-1
CASSWGRGATSEQFF
TGTGCCAGCAGCTGGGGGAGGGGCGCGACTAGCGAGCAGTTCTTC
>.|TRBV7-8|.|TRBJ1-1
CASSLYRDSPRRTEAFF
TGTGCCAGCAGCCTCTACCGGGACTCCCCCCGTCGGACTGAAGCTTTCTTT
>.|TRBV15|TRBD1|TRBJ2-1
CATSRDRRWGTGGNEQFF
TGTGCCACCAGCAGAGATCGTAGGTGGGGGACAGGGGGGAATGAGCAGTTCTTC
>.|TRBV19|TRBD1|TRBJ1-2
CASSVQGSNYGYTF
TGTGCCAGTAGTGTACAGGGGTCTAACTATGGCTACACCTTC
>.|TRBV13|TRBD1|TRBJ1-4
CASSLGQGAMEKLFF
TGTGCCAGCAGCCTGGGACAGGGGGCGATGGAAAAACTGTTTTTT
>.|TRBV7-9|.|TRBJ1-5
CASSLAEQPNQPQHF
TGTGCCAGCAGCTTAGCGGAACAGCCCAATCAGCCCCAGCATTTT
>.|TRBV7-2|.|TRBJ1-6
CASSNPGVGNSPLHF
TGTGCCAGCAGCAACCCAGGGGTAGGGAATTCACCCCTCCACTTT
>few|TRBV7-2|TRBD2|TRBJ2-1
CASSSTPRGGVSYNEQFF
TGTGCCAGCAGCTCGACCCCCCGGGGAGGGGTCTCCTACAATGAGCAGTTCTTC
>.|TRBV5-1|TRBD1|TRBJ1-6
CASSLGLLTGAVSPLHF
TGCGCCAGCAGCTTGGGACTCCTGACAGGGGCCGTATCACCCCTCCACTTT
>few|TRBV7-9|.|TRBJ1-1
CASSPSLPTGLVAFF
TGTGCCAGCAGCCCCAGCTTACCTACAGGGCTCGTAGCTTTCTTT
>.|TRBV7-8|.|TRBJ1-5
CASSERGVGDNQPQHF
TGTGCCAGCAGCGAGAGGGGGGTGGGTGACAATCAGCCCCAGCATTTT
>.|TRBV9|TRBD2|TRBJ2-7
CASSPDTSGSYYEQYF
TGTGCCAGCAGCCCCGACACTAGCGGGAGCTACTACGAGCAGTACTTC
>.|TRBV5-1|.|TRBJ2-5
CASSTIVGPETQYF
TGCGCCAGCTCAACTATCGTAGGACCAGAGACCCAGTACTTC
>.|TRBV7-9|.|TRBJ2-2
CASSPSHYTGELFF
TGTGCCAGCAGCCCATCCCATTACACCGGGGAGCTGTTTTTT
>few|TRBV9|.|TRBJ1-1
CASSVGEGLNTEAFF
TGTGCCAGCAGCGTAGGTGAAGGGTTAAACACTGAAGCTTTCTTT
>.|TRBV4-2|.|TRBJ2-1
CASSQGISQSDEQFF
TGTGCCAGCAGCCAAGGGATCTCGCAATCGGATGAGCAGTTCTTC